This passage covers 13 T cell receptor beta chains from one sample sequenced in a study of T-cell memory formation after mild COVID-19. TCRdb processed the 5' RACE reads anew with MiXCR; each CDR3 protein has one entry. The table records about 150,000 distinct CDR3 sequences, roughly 15% of them present only once. The sample consisted of PBMCs or a T cell subset sorted from them (not recorded which). These receptors were taken from an adult woman who had mild COVID-19 (a few samples of this study predate the infection). Cell type and time point are not known.

In its sample, this clonotype was seen a few times. J is TRBJ2-7 and V is TRBV28; the match to TRBD1 covers 10 bases. CDR1 and CDR2 (germline): MDHEN, SYDVKM. CDR3 size: 16 residues. V lost 6 bases to trimming and J lost 6 bases; unmatched junction nucleotides: 14. The CDR3 loop reads CASRPAGWDRGFEQYF. The CDR3 DNA sequence: TGTGCCAGCAGGCCCGCGGGTTGGGACAGGGGATTCGAGCAGTACTTC.

Only a few counts were recorded for this clonotype. The chain recombines TRBV20-1 with TRBJ1-6; D unclear. V was cut by 1 base and J by 7 bases, with 8 bases left in between. The CDR3 contains 13 residues. Looked up from germline, CDR1 is DFQATT and CDR2 is SNEGSKA (reference sequence). The CDR3 sequence: CSARGPLNSPLHF. CDR3 coding DNA: TGCAGTGCTAGAGGACCGCTCAATTCACCCCTCCACTTT.

At least ten counts were recorded for this clonotype. The V call is TRBV11-2, the J call TRBJ1-4; 9 nucleotides line up with TRBD1. Germline CDR1 is SGHAT and CDR2 is FQNNGV. CDR3 length: 17 amino acids. V lost 5 bases to trimming and J lost 8 bases; unmatched junction nucleotides: 15. The DNA for the CDR3 is TGTGCCAGCAGCCCGAAACCACAGGGGGCGCGTGACGAAAAACTGTTTTTT. Protein product: CASSPKPQGARDEKLFF.

This clonotype was found many times. The CDR3 sequence is CASSQGASTREQYF. DNA of the CDR3: TGCGCCAGCAGCCAGGGGGCTAGTACGAGGGAGCAGTACTTC. The V gene is TRBV4-1, the J gene TRBJ2-7; D perhaps matches TRBD1 (6 bases). This CDR3 spans 14 amino acids. The V gene's germline CDR1 is MGHRA and CDR2 YSYEKL. Trimming removed 3 bases from V and 7 bases from J, with 16 bases in between.

This clonotype occurred a few times. The V gene is TRBV12-3 or TRBV12-4, the J gene TRBJ2-1, with TRBD1 matching 9 bases. The CDR3 consists of 12 residues. The V segment lost 6 bases and the J segment 9 bases; nucleotides outside the gene matches: 3. This CDR3 is CASRQGAGEQFF. The CDR3 DNA reads as TGTGCCAGCAGACAGGGGGCGGGTGAGCAGTTCTTC.

The chain is built from TRBV6-5 and TRBJ1-2; D may be TRBD1 (5 bases). The CDR3 totals 12 residues. CDR1 is MNHEY and CDR2 is SVGAGI in the germline V gene. Trimming stripped 2 bases from V and 5 bases from J, with 6 bases between. CDR3 coding DNA: TGTGCCAGCAGTTACGGGGGGTATGGCTACACCTTC. It yields the protein CASSYGGYGYTF.

This clonotype came up many times. This chain uses TRBV10-3 with TRBJ2-3; TRBD2 matches 9 bases. J gave up 1 base and V 4 bases, and 0 bases lay outside the gene matches. Germline values: CDR1 ENHRY, CDR2 SYGVKD. The CDR3 extends over 14 amino acids. In nucleotides, the CDR3 is TGTGCCATCAGTGGGACTAGCGGCACAGATACGCAGTATTTT. It translates to CAISGTSGTDTQYF.

V is TRBV7-6 and J is TRBJ2-5, with D possibly matching TRBD1 (5 bases). The CDR3 runs to 14 residues. V gave up 6 bases and J gave up 5 bases, with 16 bases separating them. CDR1 and CDR2 (germline): SGHVS, FNYEAQ. CDR3 DNA sequence: TGTGCCAGCAGGGACACAAAAGCTGGGGAGACCCAGTACTTC. This sequence encodes CASRDTKAGETQYF.

The chain joins TRBV13 to TRBJ2-7; 7 bases match TRBD2. CDR3 length: 16 residues. CDR1 and CDR2 from the germline V gene are PRHDT and FYEKMQ (reference sequence). J lost 0 bases, V lost 1 base, and 6 bases had no gene match. The CDR3 protein is CASSLVTRGDSYEQYF. CDR3 in DNA: TGTGCCAGCAGCTTAGTTACTCGGGGGGACTCCTACGAGCAGTACTTC.

This chain links TRBV5-1 with TRBJ2-7; tentatively, D is TRBD1 (5 bases). V was clipped by 0 bases and J by 0 bases, with 13 bases between them. The germline gives CDR1 SGHRS, CDR2 YFSETQ. This CDR3 has 16 amino acids. The CDR3 DNA is TGCGCCAGCAGCTTGGACCAGGGTGAAAGCTCCTACGAGCAGTACTTC. It encodes CASSLDQGESSYEQYF.

A few counts support this clonotype. The chain's CDR3 is CASRAGGLDEQYF. The CDR3 DNA is TGTGCCAGCAGAGCGGGGGGGTTGGACGAGCAGTACTTC. The chain employs TRBV27 and TRBJ2-7, with 10 bases matching TRBD2. CDR3 length: 13 amino acids. The germline V gene encodes CDR1 MNHEY and CDR2 SMNVEV (reference sequence). Trimming took 6 bases from V and 5 from J; bases not matched to a gene: 4.

The V gene is TRBV12-3 or TRBV12-4, the J gene TRBJ2-3, with D possibly being TRBD2 (5 bases). V was cut by 1 base and J by 1 base, with 12 bases left in between. This CDR3 contains 16 residues. The CDR3 nucleotides read TGTGCCAGCAGTTTAGGAGGACTCCTCCGCACAGATACGCAGTATTTT. This translates into CASSLGGLLRTDTQYF.

The rearrangement uses TRBV5-1 and TRBJ2-7, with 10 positions matching TRBD1. The length of the CDR3 is 14 residues. The V and J ends lost 4 bases and 4 bases, in that order; junction bases with no gene match: 5. The germline V gene has CDR1 SGHRS and CDR2 YFSETQ. CDR3 sequence (DNA): TGCGCCAGCAGCCAGGGGGACAGGGGATACGAGCAGTACTTC. Encoded protein: CASSQGDRGYEQYF.